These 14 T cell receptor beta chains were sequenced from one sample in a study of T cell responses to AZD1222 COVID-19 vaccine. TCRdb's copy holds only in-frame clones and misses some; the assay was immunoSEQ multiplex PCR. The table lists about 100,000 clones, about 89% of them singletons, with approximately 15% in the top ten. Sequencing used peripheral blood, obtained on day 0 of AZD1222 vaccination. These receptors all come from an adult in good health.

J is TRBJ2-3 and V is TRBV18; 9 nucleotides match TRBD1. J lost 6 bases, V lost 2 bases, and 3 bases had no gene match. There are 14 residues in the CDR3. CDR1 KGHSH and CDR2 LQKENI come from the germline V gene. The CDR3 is CASSPGQGIDTQYF. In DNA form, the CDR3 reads TGTGCCAGCTCACCAGGACAGGGGATCGATACGCAGTATTTT.

CDR3 nucleotides: TGTGCCAGCAGCTTAGTACGACGCTCTGGGGCCAACGTCCTGACTTTC. Encoded protein: CASSLVRRSGANVLTF. The V call is TRBV7-6, the J call TRBJ2-6; D unclear. CDR3 length: 16 amino acids. The germline V and J ends were trimmed by 1 base and 0 bases, with 7 bases remaining between them. Germline CDR1 reads SGHVS; CDR2 reads FNYEAQ.

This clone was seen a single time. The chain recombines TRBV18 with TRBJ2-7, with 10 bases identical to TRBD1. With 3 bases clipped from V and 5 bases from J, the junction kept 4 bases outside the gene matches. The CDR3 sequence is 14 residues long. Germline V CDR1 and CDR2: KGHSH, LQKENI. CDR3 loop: CASSPTGGPDEQYF. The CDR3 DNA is TGTGCCAGCTCACCGACAGGGGGCCCAGACGAGCAGTACTTC.

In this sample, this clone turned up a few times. CDR3 DNA sequence: TGTGCCAGTACCCTTCGGGGTTGGCAGGGAGGGTATGGCTACACCTTC. Amino acid sequence: CASTLRGWQGGYGYTF. The chain joins TRBV19 to TRBJ1-2; possible D gene TRBD1, 5 bases. Trimming cost V 7 bases and J 5 bases, with 23 bases left between them. This CDR3 region has 16 residues. In germline, CDR1 is LNHDA, CDR2 SQIVND (reference sequence).

CDR3 sequence: CASSVGFLSSGNTIYF. CDR3 sequence (DNA): TGTGCCAGCAGCGTAGGCTTCTTGAGCTCTGGAAACACCATATATTTT. The chain combines TRBV9 with TRBJ1-3; D ambiguous. This CDR3 is built from 16 residues. V dropped 0 bases and J dropped 0 bases, with 10 bases sitting between them. Germline V gene lookup returns CDR1 SGDLS and CDR2 YYNGEE.

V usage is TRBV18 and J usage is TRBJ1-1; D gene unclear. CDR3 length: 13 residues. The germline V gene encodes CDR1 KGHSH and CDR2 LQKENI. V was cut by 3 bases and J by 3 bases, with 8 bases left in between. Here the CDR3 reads CASSPVKDTEAFF. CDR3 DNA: TGTGCCAGCTCACCCGTAAAAGACACTGAAGCTTTCTTT.

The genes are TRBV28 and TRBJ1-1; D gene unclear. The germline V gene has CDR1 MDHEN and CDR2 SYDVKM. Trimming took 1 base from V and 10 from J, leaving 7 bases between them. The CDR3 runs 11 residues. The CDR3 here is CASSLSRGAFF. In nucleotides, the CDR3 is TGTGCCAGCAGTTTATCACGAGGAGCTTTCTTT.

The CDR3 nucleotides read TGTGCCACCGGCCGGGACCGAGAGAGGGTTCAGCCCCAGCATTTT. Protein: CATGRDRERVQPQHF. This chain joins TRBV15 and TRBJ1-5; maybe TRBD1 (5 bases). Germline loops: CDR1 LNHNV, CDR2 YYDKDF (reference sequence). V gave up 8 bases and J gave up 6 bases, with 20 bases separating them. This CDR3 contains 15 residues.

In nucleotides, the CDR3 is TGTGCCAGCAGCCCCTGGACTGAGAAAGAGACCCAGTACTTC. This codes for CASSPWTEKETQYF. This chain joins TRBV3-1 (or the pseudogene TRBV3-2) and TRBJ2-5, with D perhaps TRBD2 (5 bases). CDR3 length: 14 amino acids. The V gene's germline CDR1 is LGHDT and CDR2 YNNKEL (reference sequence). V was trimmed by 4 bases and J by 3 bases, leaving 12 bases between them.

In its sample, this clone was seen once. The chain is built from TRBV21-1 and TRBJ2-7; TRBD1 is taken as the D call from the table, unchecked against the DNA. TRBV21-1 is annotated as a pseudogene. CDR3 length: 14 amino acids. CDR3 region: CASSKRCRGHEQYF. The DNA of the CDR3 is TGTGCCAGCAGCAAACGGTGCAGGGGGCACGAGCAGTACTTC.

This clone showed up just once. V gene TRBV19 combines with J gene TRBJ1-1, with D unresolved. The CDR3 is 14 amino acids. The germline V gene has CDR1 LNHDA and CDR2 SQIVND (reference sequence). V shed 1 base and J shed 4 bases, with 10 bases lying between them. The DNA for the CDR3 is TGTGCCAGTAGTATAGGTTGGGGAGGCACTGAAGCTTTCTTT. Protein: CASSIGWGGTEAFF.

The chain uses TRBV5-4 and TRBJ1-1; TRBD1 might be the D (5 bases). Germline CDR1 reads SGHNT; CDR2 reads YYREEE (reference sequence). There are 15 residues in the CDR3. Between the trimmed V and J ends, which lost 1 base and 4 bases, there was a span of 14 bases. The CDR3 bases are TGTGCCAGCAGCTTGCGGGACCGGGGCATCACTGAAGCTTTCTTT. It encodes CASSLRDRGITEAFF. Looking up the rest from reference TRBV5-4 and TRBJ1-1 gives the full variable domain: ETGVTQSPTHLIKTRGQQVTLRCSSQSGHNTVSWYQQALGQGPQFIFQYYREEENGRGNFPPRFSGLQFPNYSSELNVNALELDDSALYLCASSLRDRGITEAFFGQGTRLTVV.

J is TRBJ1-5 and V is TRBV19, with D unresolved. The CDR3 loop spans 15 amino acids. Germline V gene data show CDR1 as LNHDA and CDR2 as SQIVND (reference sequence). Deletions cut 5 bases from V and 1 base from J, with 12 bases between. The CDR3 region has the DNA TGTGCCAGTAGTTTCAGCGGGGAGAGCAATCAGCCCCAGCATTTT. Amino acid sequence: CASSFSGESNQPQHF.

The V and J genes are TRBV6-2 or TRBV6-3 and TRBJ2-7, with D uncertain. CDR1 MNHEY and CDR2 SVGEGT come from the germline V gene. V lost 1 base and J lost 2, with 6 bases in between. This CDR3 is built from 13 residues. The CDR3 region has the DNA TGTGCCAGCAGTTACTTACCAACCTACGAGCAGTACTTC. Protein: CASSYLPTYEQYF.